Described below is a single T cell receptor (beta chain) sequence and its context. Its antigen is not identified. This entry comes from a study of graft-versus-host responses after intestinal transplantation. Overall study results and limits: Recipient marrow held GvH clones, some first seen in ileum or blood. Elevated graft-versus-host to host-versus-graft clonal ratios in allografts were recorded for patients with graft-donor T cell macrochimerism.

Generated by immunoSEQ multiplex PCR, the TCRdb table keeps only in-frame clones and is missing some. The data show 96,000 or so clones, around nine tenths seen once. The source material was unstimulated CD4+ T cells sorted from spleen or lymph node cells, sampled before intestinal transplant. This receptor was obtained from a human donor who received an intestinal transplant.

For the CDR3, the DNA is TGTGCCAGCAGAACCAATTCCGGGACAGGGAGGCAAGATGGCTACACCTTC. Its translation is CASRTNSGTGRQDGYTF. The chain uses TRBV27 and TRBJ1-2; 9 bases match TRBD1. This CDR3 is built from 17 residues. V was clipped by 6 bases and J by 6 bases; unmatched bases: 17. Looked up from germline, CDR1 is MNHEY and CDR2 is SMNVEV (reference sequence).